This T cell receptor beta chain was retrieved from a study of blood T cell repertoires in COVID-19. Background on the study: From T cells, B-cell-depleted T cells, or PBMCs came the material, which was cDNA or gDNA.

Authors' processing steps: Reference gene primer amplification gave estimated nucleated cell counts. The data were produced by immunoSEQ multiplex PCR, yet TCRdb's version contains in-frame clones alone and is incomplete. From that table come the V and J calls and clone size; the DNA was used to work out D and trimming. The sample carries 250,000 to 400,000 clones, around nine tenths recorded once. The trim removed 2 bases at V and 5 bases at J, leaving 8 bases unmatched. The germline gives CDR1 SGHTA, CDR2 FQGNSA. CDR3 length: 16 residues. The specimen was peripheral blood. The chain combines TRBV7-2 with TRBJ2-5, with TRBD2 identical over 10 bases. The TCR originated in a man aged 45-65 years with active or convalescent COVID-19. The CDR3 reads CASSLNSGGAYETQYF. CDR3 coding DNA: TGTGCCAGCAGCTTAAACAGCGGGGGGGCGTATGAGACCCAGTACTTC.